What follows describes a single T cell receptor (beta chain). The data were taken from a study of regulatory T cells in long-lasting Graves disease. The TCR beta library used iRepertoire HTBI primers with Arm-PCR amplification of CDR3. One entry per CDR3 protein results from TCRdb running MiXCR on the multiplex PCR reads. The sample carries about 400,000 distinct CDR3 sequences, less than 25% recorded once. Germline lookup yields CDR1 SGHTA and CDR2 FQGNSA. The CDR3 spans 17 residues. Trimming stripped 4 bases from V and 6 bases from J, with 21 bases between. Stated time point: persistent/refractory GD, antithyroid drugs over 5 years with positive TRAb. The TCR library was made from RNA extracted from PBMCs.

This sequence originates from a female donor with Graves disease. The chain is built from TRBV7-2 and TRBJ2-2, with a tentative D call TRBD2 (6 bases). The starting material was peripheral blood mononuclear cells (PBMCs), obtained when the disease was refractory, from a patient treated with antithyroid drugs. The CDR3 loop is CASSYRSRRESSGELFF. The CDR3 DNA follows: TGTGCCAGCAGCTACCGCTCTAGACGGGAGAGCTCCGGGGAGCTGTTTTTT.